What follows describes a single T cell receptor (beta chain). TCRdb re-derived calls from the 5' RACE reads in MiXCR, one entry per CDR3 protein. This sample has some 44,000 distinct CDR3 sequences; around 13% occur once, and the top ten carry 50% to 70%. This record belongs to a study of spatial heterogeneity in lung cancer. This CDR3 spans 13 amino acids. Trimming took off 2 bases at V and 6 bases at J, with 10 bases between the two ends. Germline values: CDR1 MNHEY, CDR2 SVGAGI. Time point in this sample: sample taken at primary tumor resection. The rearrangement uses TRBV6-5 and TRBJ1-2; D possibly corresponds to TRBD1 (5 bases). The TCR sequence derives from a male donor with early-stage non-small cell lung cancer. The input for sequencing was PBMCs, taken at surgery. CDR3 region: CASSYEGRDGYTF. The CDR3 DNA reads as TGTGCCAGCAGTTACGAGGGGCGAGATGGCTACACCTTC.